The 14 T cell receptor beta chains below all came from one sample that was sequenced in a study of T cell responses to AZD1222 COVID-19 vaccine. Method: immunoSEQ multiplex PCR; TCRdb's copy keeps in-frame clones and lacks some. The sample includes about 160,000 clones, roughly 90% seen only once; the top ten take 5.5%. The input for sequencing was peripheral blood, taken on day 0 of AZD1222 vaccination. Receptor source: an adult in good health.

A few counts support this clone. The rearrangement uses TRBV7-3 and TRBJ1-1; 7 bases map to TRBD1. Germline assignment: CDR1 SGHTA and CDR2 FQGTGA. This CDR3 is built from 16 residues. The ends lost 3 bases at V and 4 bases at J; junction bases unmatched: 11. The DNA for the CDR3 is TGTGCCAGCAGCTTGACGCCCTTACAGGGGAGCACTGAAGCTTTCTTT. It specifies CASSLTPLQGSTEAFF.

This chain uses TRBV6-5 with TRBJ2-7, with D possibly being TRBD1 (6 bases). This CDR3 spans 14 amino acids. Germline values: CDR1 MNHEY, CDR2 SVGAGI. Trimming removed 2 bases from V and 5 bases from J, with 13 bases in between. The CDR3 loop reads CASSYRQGQHEQYF. CDR3 coding DNA: TGTGCCAGCAGTTACCGGCAGGGACAACACGAGCAGTACTTC.

The CDR3 sequence: CASSVQGYNEQFF. The CDR3 bases are TGTGCCAGCAGCGTACAGGGATACAATGAGCAGTTCTTC. The gene calls are TRBV6-2 or TRBV6-3 and TRBJ2-1; D is perhaps TRBD1 (6 bases). CDR3 length equals 13 residues. V lost 6 bases and J lost 4, with 10 bases in between. Germline V gene sequence: CDR1 MNHEY, CDR2 SVGEGT.

The chain employs TRBV27 and TRBJ2-7; 10 bases match TRBD1. The CDR3 is made up of 18 amino acids. Germline V lookup: CDR1 MNHEY, CDR2 SMNVEV (reference sequence). The V segment lost 5 bases and the J segment 3 bases; nucleotides outside the gene matches: 16. In nucleotides, the CDR3 is TGTGCCAGCAGTCCACAACCGCAAATAGGGACAGGGGTCTACGAGCAGTACTTC. As protein: CASSPQPQIGTGVYEQYF.

The V and J genes are TRBV27 and TRBJ2-5; 9 nucleotides match TRBD1. CDR3 length: 13 amino acids. CDR1 and CDR2 (germline): MNHEY, SMNVEV (reference sequence). V gave up 3 bases and J gave up 5 bases; unmatched junction bases: 1. The CDR3 region is CASSLDRGETQYF. DNA of the CDR3: TGTGCCAGCAGTTTGGACAGGGGTGAGACCCAGTACTTC.

J is TRBJ1-1 and V is TRBV18, with D hard to call. V lost 2 bases to trimming and J lost 7 bases, with 11 bases between them. Per the germline V gene, CDR1 is KGHSH and CDR2 is LQKENI. This CDR3 contains 13 residues. In DNA, the CDR3 is TGTGCCAGCTCACCATTCAGTATGGGTGAAGCTTTCTTT. Translated, it gives CASSPFSMGEAFF.

The V gene is TRBV5-1, the J gene TRBJ1-4; no clear D gene. CDR3 length: 16 amino acids. V shed 4 bases and J shed 0 bases, with 13 bases lying between them. Germline values: CDR1 SGHRS, CDR2 YFSETQ. DNA of the CDR3: TGCGCCAGCAGCCTTCTAGCCGGCTCAACTAATGAAAAACTGTTTTTT. Protein sequence: CASSLLAGSTNEKLFF.

The rearrangement joins TRBV7-9 to TRBJ2-3; 14 bases align to TRBD2. Germline CDR1 SEHNR, CDR2 FQNEAQ (reference sequence). CDR3 length: 18 amino acids. With 1 base clipped from V and 4 bases from J, the junction kept 7 bases outside the gene matches. CDR3 sequence: CASSLGTSGRMFADTQYF. The CDR3 DNA sequence: TGTGCCAGCAGCTTAGGGACTAGCGGGAGGATGTTTGCAGATACGCAGTATTTT.

The V and J genes are TRBV5-1 and TRBJ1-5; D is unclear. V dropped 0 bases and J dropped 1 base, with 5 bases sitting between them. This CDR3 has 14 amino acids. Germline assignment: CDR1 SGHRS and CDR2 YFSETQ. CDR3 sequence reads: CASSLEGSNQPQHF. CDR3 DNA: TGCGCCAGCAGCTTGGAGGGCAGCAATCAGCCCCAGCATTTT.

The rearrangement joins TRBV27 to TRBJ2-6; D call uncertain. The CDR3 consists of 15 residues. Germline lookup yields CDR1 MNHEY and CDR2 SMNVEV (reference sequence). The ends were cut back, 2 bases at V and 0 bases at J, with 5 bases in the middle. CDR3 sequence: CASSLRISGANVLTF. The CDR3 nucleotides read TGTGCCAGCAGTTTACGGATCTCTGGGGCCAACGTCCTGACTTTC. The complete variable domain, with remaining parts taken from reference TRBV27 and TRBJ2-6, reads EAQVTQNPRYLITVTGKKLTVTCSQNMNHEYMSWYRQDPGLGLRQIYYSMNVEVTDKGDVPEGYKVSRKEKRNFPLILESPSPNQTSLYFCASSLRISGANVLTFGAGSRLTVL.

The chain has TRBV28 and TRBJ1-2, with 11 bases matching TRBD1. The germline gives CDR1 MDHEN, CDR2 SYDVKM. The CDR3 has 16 amino acids. J gave up 6 bases and V 2 bases, and 8 bases lay outside the gene matches. CDR3: CASSLPRGQGVNGYTF. The CDR3, as DNA: TGTGCCAGCAGTTTACCCCGGGGACAGGGGGTTAATGGCTACACCTTC.

The rearrangement links TRBV6-1 to TRBJ1-4, with D perhaps matching TRBD1 (6 bases). Germline values: CDR1 MNHNS, CDR2 SASEGT. The CDR3 runs 13 residues. V dropped 3 bases and J dropped 7 bases, with 9 bases sitting between them. This chain's CDR3 is CASSEGAGEKLFF. As DNA, the CDR3 is TGTGCCAGCAGTGAGGGGGCGGGTGAAAAACTGTTTTTT.

The chain joins TRBV25-1 to TRBJ2-3; 10 nucleotides agree with TRBD1. This CDR3 is built from 17 residues. V gave up 1 base and J gave up 2 bases; unmatched junction bases: 6. Germline lookup yields CDR1 MGHDK and CDR2 SYGVNS. CDR3 nucleotide sequence: TGTGCCAGCAGTGAATGGTGGGGACAGGGGAACACAGATACGCAGTATTTT. It is translated as CASSEWWGQGNTDTQYF. The complete variable domain, with remaining parts taken from reference TRBV25-1 and TRBJ2-3, reads EADIYQTPRYLVIGTGKKITLECSQTMGHDKMYWYQQDPGMELHLIHYSYGVNSTEKGDLSSESTVSRIRTEHFPLTLESARPSHTSQYLCASSEWWGQGNTDTQYFGPGTRLTVL.

The chain joins TRBV28 to TRBJ1-1; 9 bases match TRBD1. Trimming took 7 bases from V and 5 from J; bases not matched to a gene: 8. Per germline, CDR1 MDHEN and CDR2 SYDVKM. CDR3 length: 14 residues. The CDR3 coding sequence is TGTGCCAGCACCATGAACAGGGGGCAAACTGAAGCTTTCTTT. Its protein is CASTMNRGQTEAFF.